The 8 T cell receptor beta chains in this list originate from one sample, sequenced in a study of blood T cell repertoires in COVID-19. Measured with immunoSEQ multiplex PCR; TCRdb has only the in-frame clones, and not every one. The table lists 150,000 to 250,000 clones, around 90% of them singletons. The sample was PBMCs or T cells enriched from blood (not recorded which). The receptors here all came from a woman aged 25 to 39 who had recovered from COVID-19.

For the CDR3, the DNA is TGTGCCAGCAGTTCGAGACAGGTCAATCAGCCCCAGCATTTT. Protein product: CASSSRQVNQPQHF. This sequence joins TRBV6-2 or TRBV6-3 and TRBJ1-5; D is possibly TRBD1 (6 bases). There are 14 residues in the CDR3. Germline assignment: CDR1 MNHEY and CDR2 SVGEGT. V gave up 4 bases and J gave up 3 bases, with 10 bases separating them.

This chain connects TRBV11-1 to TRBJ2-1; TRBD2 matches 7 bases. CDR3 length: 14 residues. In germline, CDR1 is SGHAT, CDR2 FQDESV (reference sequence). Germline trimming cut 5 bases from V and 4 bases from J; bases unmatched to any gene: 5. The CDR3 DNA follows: TGTGCCAGCAGCCGGAGCGGGACTTACAATGAGCAGTTCTTC. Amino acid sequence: CASSRSGTYNEQFF.

CDR3 DNA: TGTGCCAGCAGCGTGCGACAGGGGGCACGTGAAAAACTGTTTTTT. Its translation: CASSVRQGAREKLFF. J is TRBJ1-4 and V is TRBV5-6, with 10 bases matching TRBD1. V was pared by 4 bases and J by 7 bases, with 7 bases of the junction left unmatched. The CDR3 consists of 15 residues. Germline values: CDR1 SGHDT, CDR2 YYEEEE.

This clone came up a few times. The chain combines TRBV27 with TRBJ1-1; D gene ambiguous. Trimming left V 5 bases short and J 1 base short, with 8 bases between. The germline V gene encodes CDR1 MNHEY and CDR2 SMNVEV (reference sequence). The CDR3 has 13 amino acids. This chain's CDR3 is CASSLSRNTEAFF. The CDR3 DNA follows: TGTGCCAGCAGTCTCTCCAGGAACACTGAAGCTTTCTTT.

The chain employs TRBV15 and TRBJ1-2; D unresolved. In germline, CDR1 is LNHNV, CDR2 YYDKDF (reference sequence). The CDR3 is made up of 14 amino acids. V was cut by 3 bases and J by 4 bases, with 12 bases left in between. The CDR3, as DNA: TGTGCCACCAGCAGTGAGGGCCTGGTCTATGGCTACACCTTC. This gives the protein CATSSEGLVYGYTF.

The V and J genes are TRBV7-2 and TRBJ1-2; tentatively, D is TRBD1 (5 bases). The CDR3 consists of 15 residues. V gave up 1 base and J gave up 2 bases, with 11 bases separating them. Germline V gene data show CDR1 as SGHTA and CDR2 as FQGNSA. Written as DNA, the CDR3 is TGTGCCAGCAGCTTAGGGACACAAAAGAACTATGGCTACACCTTC. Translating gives CASSLGTQKNYGYTF.

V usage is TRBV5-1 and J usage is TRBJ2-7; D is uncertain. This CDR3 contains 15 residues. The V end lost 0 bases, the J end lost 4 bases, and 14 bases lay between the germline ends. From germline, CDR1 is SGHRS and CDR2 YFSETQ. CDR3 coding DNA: TGCGCCAGCAGCTTGGATCGCGGTCGTTCGTACGAGCAGTACTTC. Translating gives CASSLDRGRSYEQYF.

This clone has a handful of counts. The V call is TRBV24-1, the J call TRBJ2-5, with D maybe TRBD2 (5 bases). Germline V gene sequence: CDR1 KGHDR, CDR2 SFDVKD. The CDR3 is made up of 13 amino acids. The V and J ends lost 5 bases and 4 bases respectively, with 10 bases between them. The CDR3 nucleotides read TGTGCCACCAGTGTTTCTGCGGGAGAGACCCAGTACTTC. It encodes CATSVSAGETQYF.